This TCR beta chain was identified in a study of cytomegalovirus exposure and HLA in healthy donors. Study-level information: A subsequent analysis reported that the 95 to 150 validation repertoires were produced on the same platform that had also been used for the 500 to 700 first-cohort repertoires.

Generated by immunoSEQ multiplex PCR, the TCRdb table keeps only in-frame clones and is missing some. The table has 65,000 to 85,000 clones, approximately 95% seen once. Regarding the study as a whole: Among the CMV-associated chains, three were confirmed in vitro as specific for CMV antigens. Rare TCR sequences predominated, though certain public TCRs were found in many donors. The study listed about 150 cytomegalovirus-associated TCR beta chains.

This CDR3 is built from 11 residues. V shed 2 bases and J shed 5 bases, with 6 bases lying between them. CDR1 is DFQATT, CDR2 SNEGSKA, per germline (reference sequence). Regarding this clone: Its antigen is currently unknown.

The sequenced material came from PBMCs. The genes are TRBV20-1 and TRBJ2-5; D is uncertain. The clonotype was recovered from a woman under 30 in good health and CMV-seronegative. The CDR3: CSARPRETQYF. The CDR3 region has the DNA TGCAGTGCTAGACCTCGGGAGACCCAGTACTTC.